This T cell receptor (beta chain) stems from a study of vaccination and CD4 T cells after COVID-19. Study details: Researchers treated cells with overlapping spike peptides taken from SARS-CoV-2, HCoV-NL63, HCoV-OC43 and HCoV-229E.

V lost 10 bases to trimming and J lost 6 bases, with 17 bases between them. The CDR3 totals 13 residues. From germline, CDR1 is SNHLY and CDR2 FYNNEI. On this clonotype itself: Its target is not known.

Treatment of the sample: approximately nine-day PBMC culture with coronavirus spike peptide pools or control peptides (ViraFEST assay). In the ViraFEST assay, peptide-pool expansion preceded TCR sequencing of expanded clonotypes. Cultured CD4+ T cell DNA was sequenced using the Oncomine TCR Beta short-read assay. TCRdb called the PCR reads again in MiXCR, with one record for every CDR3 protein. The sample consists of under 25,000 distinct CDR3 sequences, approximately 26% of them appearing once. Source material: cultured CD4+ T cells from blood. This sequence originates from a human donor with COVID-19. The chain combines TRBV2 with TRBJ2-3, with D unresolved. The DNA of the CDR3 is TGTGCCACTCGACCGGCAGCCCCGGATACGCAGTATTTT. Protein product: CATRPAAPDTQYF.